A selection of T cell receptor beta chains follows, all from one sample in a study of blood T cells in healthy people across ages. TCRdb fed the 5' RACE reads into MiXCR, producing one record per CDR3 protein. This table has fewer than 1.5 million distinct CDR3 sequences, about 40% appearing once. The sample consisted of blood. The source is a woman aged 18-29 years in good health. Both conserved end residues are part of each CDR3. The order of the fields is D gene, J gene, V gene, clone size, CDR3 DNA, CDR3 protein. The D gene is left open where the match is weak. The size field is filled for only some rows; it gives once, few, many or a size class.

TRBD1	TRBJ2-1	TRBV15	-	TGTGCCACCAGCTGGACAGGGAACGAGCAGTTCTTC	CATSWTGNEQFF
-	TRBJ1-1	TRBV6-6	-	TGTGCCAGCAGTTACACTAACGGCGCCGGAGCTTTCTTT	CASSYTNGAGAFF
TRBD2	TRBJ2-3	TRBV2	-	TGTGCCAGCAGCGCCCTACTAGCGGGGAGCACAGATACGCAGTATTTT	CASSALLAGSTDTQYF
TRBD1	TRBJ1-2	TRBV2	-	TGTGCCAGCAGTATAACGGACAGGGCCTATGGCTACACCTTC	CASSITDRAYGYTF
TRBD2	TRBJ2-1	TRBV6-6	few	TGTGCCAGCAGGGGTAGCGGGAGGGCCTTCGATGAGCAGTTCTTC	CASRGSGRAFDEQFF
-	TRBJ1-3	TRBV28	-	TGTGCCAGCAGCCGTAAATGGTCTGGAAACACCATATATTTT	CASSRKWSGNTIYF
-	TRBJ1-2	TRBV6-1	-	TGTGCCAGCAGTGAGGGCAGCGGGGGGACGGGCTACACCTTC	CASSEGSGGTGYTF
TRBD2	TRBJ2-1	TRBV6-5	-	TGTGCCAGCAGTTATACCGGGGGGATCTACAATGAGCAGTTCTTC	CASSYTGGIYNEQFF
TRBD2	TRBJ2-1	TRBV3-1	-	TGTGCCAGCAGCATTAGCGGGGGGTACAATGAGCAGTTCTTC	CASSISGGYNEQFF
-	TRBJ2-1	TRBV20-1	-	TGCAGTGCTAGAGATCTGAGGGAGGAGTTAAATGAGCAGTTCTTC	CSARDLREELNEQFF
-	TRBJ2-4	TRBV4-1	-	TGCGCCAGCAGCCAAGGAGCCGGGACCCCAGGTGGCAAAAACATTCAGTACTTC	CASSQGAGTPGGKNIQYF
-	TRBJ2-1	TRBV12-3/TRBV12-4	few	TGTGCCAGCAGTTCCGTGTTGGGTTCCTACAATGAGCAGTTCTTC	CASSSVLGSYNEQFF
TRBD2	TRBJ2-1	TRBV20-1	-	TGCAGTGCTAGTGCTAGCGGGGGGTTTAGTGAGCAGTTCTTC	CSASASGGFSEQFF
TRBD2	TRBJ2-1	TRBV28	few	TGTGCCAGCATTCGATTCGGAGCGGGAGGGCTAGATGAGCAGTTCTTC	CASIRFGAGGLDEQFF
-	TRBJ1-1	TRBV2	-	TGTGCCAGCAGTCCCGGGACAATAAGCGCTGAAGCTTTCTTT	CASSPGTISAEAFF
-	TRBJ1-2	TRBV7-9	-	TGTGCCAGCAGCTCGACCGGTCTAGTGTATGGCTACACCTTC	CASSSTGLVYGYTF
-	TRBJ2-1	TRBV5-1	-	TGCGCCAGCAGCTACTCGGGAGTATCTGACAGCGGGCAGTTCTTC	CASSYSGVSDSGQFF
-	TRBJ1-2	TRBV28	-	TGTGCCAGCAGTTTATGGTACAGGGCCTCTAACTATGGCTACACCTTC	CASSLWYRASNYGYTF
-	TRBJ1-1	TRBV20-1	-	TGCAGTGTATTTCAGGGAATCGGCGGTGAAGCTTTCTTT	CSVFQGIGGEAFF
TRBD2	TRBJ2-7	TRBV9	few	TGTGCCAGCAGCGTAGAGGGGAGGGTCAACGAGCAGTACTTC	CASSVEGRVNEQYF
-	TRBJ2-2	TRBV27	few	TGTGCCAGCAGTTTACTGGGAATCGGGGAGCTGTTTTTT	CASSLLGIGELFF
TRBD1	TRBJ2-5	TRBV5-1	-	TGCGCCAGCAGCTTGTTACAGGTCCCGGGACAGGGTTACCAAGAGACCCAGTACTTC	CASSLLQVPGQGYQETQYF
-	TRBJ1-1	TRBV6-5	few	TGTGCCAGCAGTTCACCTTCGGGGAACACTGAAGCTTTCTTT	CASSSPSGNTEAFF
-	TRBJ2-3	TRBV9	few	TGTGCCAGCAGCACGACCCGGGGCTCAAACCTCGCGGATACGCAGTATTTT	CASSTTRGSNLADTQYF
TRBD1	TRBJ2-7	TRBV5-1	-	TGCGCCAGCAGCGGGGCCGGACAGGGACCCTACGAGCAGTACTTC	CASSGAGQGPYEQYF
-	TRBJ2-3	TRBV20-1	-	TGCAGTGCTAGAGATGAGCGCACAGATACGCAGTATTTT	CSARDERTDTQYF
TRBD1	TRBJ1-5	TRBV6-5	-	TGTGCCAGCAGTTCCGGGACAGGGGCAAATAGCAATCAGCCCCAGCATTTT	CASSSGTGANSNQPQHF
TRBD2	TRBJ2-1	TRBV7-8	-	TGTGCCAGCAGCTTGACTCTACCGGGACTAGGGGTCGTTGAGCAGTTCTTC	CASSLTLPGLGVVEQFF
TRBD2	TRBJ2-1	TRBV11-2	-	TGTGCCAGCAGCGGCCTAGCGGGAATGTTAGGGGACAATGAGCAGTTCTTC	CASSGLAGMLGDNEQFF
-	TRBJ1-6	TRBV9	-	TGTGCCAGCAGCGTAGAGGGGAGCTCCTATAATTCACCCCTCCACTTT	CASSVEGSSYNSPLHF
-	TRBJ2-1	TRBV4-1	few	TGCGCCAGCACCCAGGGGGGTGAGCAGTTCTTC	CASTQGGEQFF
-	TRBJ2-7	TRBV2	-	TGTGCCAGCAGCCCTGAATTCTCCTACGAGCAGTACTTC	CASSPEFSYEQYF